These 21 T cell receptor beta chains were sequenced from one sample in a study of shared clonotypes between healthy human individuals. Clones were sequenced by immunoSEQ multiplex PCR, and TCRdb holds only the in-frame ones, with some missing. The sample records about 2.4 million clones, 93% being singletons. The sample taken for sequencing was naive CD4+ T cells from PBMCs. Subset given: CD45RA+ positively selected. The receptors were sampled from a man aged 18 to 29 in good health. Some clones in this sample may be carry-over from other donors' samples.

As for this clone: Other DNA variants within this sample encode the same CDR3. The chain employs TRBV28 and TRBJ2-7; weak D call: TRBD1 (5 bases). CDR1 and CDR2 from the germline V gene are MDHEN and SYDVKM. The CDR3 covers 14 residues. V was shortened by 2 bases and J by 3 bases, with 11 bases between the two germline ends. DNA of the CDR3: TGTGCCAGCAGTTTAGGGCAGGGCCACTACGAGCAGTACTTC. Translated: CASSLGQGHYEQYF.

The rearrangement links TRBV6-1 to TRBJ1-2; 10 bases match TRBD1. CDR1 is MNHNS, CDR2 SASEGT, per germline. V gave up 2 bases and J gave up 7 bases; unmatched junction bases: 4. The CDR3 is made up of 14 amino acids. CDR3 region: CASSERQGALGYTF. The CDR3 DNA follows: TGTGCCAGCAGTGAACGACAGGGGGCGCTTGGCTACACCTTC.

This clone was observed a single time. V gene TRBV19 combines with J gene TRBJ1-1; possibly TRBD1 for D (5 bases). V lost 4 bases and J 4 bases, leaving 13 bases between the germline ends. The CDR3 extends over 14 amino acids. CDR1 is LNHDA, CDR2 SQIVND, per germline (reference sequence). The chain's CDR3 is CASSTGRDRTEAFF. CDR3 in DNA: TGTGCCAGTAGTACAGGGAGGGACCGCACTGAAGCTTTCTTT.

The V gene is TRBV18, the J gene TRBJ2-2; TRBD1 matches 7 bases. This CDR3 is built from 17 residues. CDR1 and CDR2 (germline): KGHSH, LQKENI. V shed 0 bases, J shed 0 bases, and the junction held 4 bases outside the gene matches. CDR3 loop: CASSPPKGQANTGELFF. For the CDR3, the DNA is TGTGCCAGCTCACCACCGAAAGGACAGGCGAACACCGGGGAGCTGTTTTTT.

This clone was recorded only once. The V call is TRBV4-2, the J call TRBJ2-1; D gene uncertain. The V gene lost 1 base and the J gene lost 10 bases, with 17 bases spanning the gap. The CDR3 spans 15 residues. Germline CDR1 LGHNA, CDR2 YNFKEQ. The CDR3 sequence is CASSQAPRDGGEQFF. CDR3 bases: TGTGCCAGCAGCCAAGCTCCACGTGACGGTGGGGAGCAGTTCTTC.

This clone was detected only once. J is TRBJ2-1 and V is TRBV7-2; TRBD1 or TRBD2 may be the D gene (5 bases each). Deletions cut 0 bases from V and 9 bases from J, with 12 bases between. Germline V gene data show CDR1 as SGHTA and CDR2 as FQGNSA. This CDR3 is built from 14 residues. DNA for the CDR3: TGTGCCAGCAGCTTAGCGAGCAGGGCGGGTGAGCAGTTCTTC. Residues: CASSLASRAGEQFF.

The rearrangement uses TRBV19 and TRBJ2-3; D might be TRBD2 (5 bases). The V end was cut by 11 bases, the J end by 6 bases, with 12 bases between. CDR3 length: 11 amino acids. Germline values: CDR1 LNHDA, CDR2 SQIVND (reference sequence). CDR3 bases: TGTGCCGGAGGAGAGAGGGATACGCAGTATTTT. Translating it yields CAGGERDTQYF.

This clone was found once. J is TRBJ2-7 and V is TRBV11-2; TRBD2 matches at 10 bases. After removal of 2 bases from V and 6 bases from J, the junction contained 7 bases not matched to a gene. The CDR3 is 15 residues long. The germline V gene has CDR1 SGHAT and CDR2 FQNNGV. The CDR3 spells CASSLRVAGGSEQYF. CDR3 coding DNA: TGTGCCAGCAGCTTAAGGGTAGCGGGAGGCAGCGAGCAGTACTTC.

This chain links TRBV2 with TRBJ2-7, with 9 bases matching TRBD1. Germline CDR1 and CDR2: SNHLY and FYNNEI. The CDR3 sequence is 15 residues long. V lost 7 bases, J lost 2 bases, and 9 bases stayed unmatched. The CDR3 here is CASTLDRDRAYEQYF. As DNA, the CDR3 is TGTGCCAGCACCCTTGACCGGGACAGGGCCTACGAGCAGTACTTC.

The rearrangement joins TRBV7-2 to TRBJ2-2; perhaps D is TRBD1 or TRBD2 (6 bases each). Trimming removed 5 bases from V and 6 bases from J, with 16 bases in between. The CDR3 covers 15 residues. Per germline, CDR1 SGHTA and CDR2 FQGNSA. CDR3 coding DNA: TGTGCCAGCAGCCCGGGCGGAGGGGGGTCCGGGGAGCTGTTTTTT. Protein: CASSPGGGGSGELFF.

The CDR3 reads CASSKTAGEQYF. The CDR3, as DNA: TGTGCCAGCAGCAAAACAGCGGGGGAGCAGTACTTC. This chain connects TRBV7-8 to TRBJ2-7; 7 bases agree with TRBD2. Germline V gene lookup returns CDR1 SGHVS and CDR2 FQNEAQ. CDR3 length: 12 amino acids. J lost 7 bases, V lost 5 bases, and 5 bases had no gene match.

The chain has TRBV28 and TRBJ2-2; D tentatively fits TRBD1 or TRBD2 (6 bases each). Germline assignment: CDR1 MDHEN and CDR2 SYDVKM. The CDR3 runs 14 residues. V lost 7 bases and J 11 bases, leaving 20 bases between the germline ends. The CDR3 nucleotides are TGTGCCAGCACTTCAAGGGGGGTCGCGGGAGAGCTGTTTTTT. It specifies CASTSRGVAGELFF. Full variable domain (rest looked up from reference TRBV28 and TRBJ2-2): DVKVTQSSRYLVKRTGEKVFLECVQDMDHENMFWYRQDPGLGLRLIYFSYDVKMKEKGDIPEGYSVSREKKERFSLILESASTNQTSMYLCASTSRGVAGELFFGEGSRLTVL.

The V gene is TRBV7-7, the J gene TRBJ2-1, with 10 bases fitting TRBD2. CDR3 length equals 13 residues. The germline CDR1 and CDR2 sequences are SSHAT and FNYEAQ (reference sequence). With V trimmed by 11 bases and J by 3 bases, 4 bases remained unmatched. Written as DNA, the CDR3 is TGTGCCGTAGCGGGAGGTTTCTACAATGAGCAGTTCTTC. Protein sequence: CAVAGGFYNEQFF.

For this clone: At the DNA level, this CDR3 is encoded by other sequences in the same sample as well. The chain has TRBV5-1 and TRBJ2-2, with TRBD1 as a possible D gene (5 bases). The V end lost 1 base, the J end lost 0 bases, and 7 bases lay between the germline ends. The length of the CDR3 is 15 residues. Germline loops: CDR1 SGHRS, CDR2 YFSETQ. CDR3 amino acids: CASSLTGTNTGELFF. DNA for the CDR3: TGCGCCAGCAGCTTGACAGGCACGAACACCGGGGAGCTGTTTTTT.

The chain recombines TRBV7-9 with TRBJ2-2; weak D call: TRBD2 (6 bases). The CDR3 has 15 residues. V lost 1 base, J lost 6 bases, and 12 bases lay in between. Germline CDR1 SEHNR, CDR2 FQNEAQ (reference sequence). The CDR3, as DNA: TGTGCCAGCAGCTTAGTTCCCCTAGCGTCCGGGGAGCTGTTTTTT. This encodes CASSLVPLASGELFF.

The genes are TRBV14 and TRBJ2-1; the match to TRBD2 covers 7 bases. The V gene end was trimmed by 0 bases and the J gene end by 7 bases; junction bases not matched to a gene: 3. Germline V gene lookup returns CDR1 SGHDN and CDR2 FVKESK. The CDR3 runs 14 residues. CDR3 loop: CASSQDGGVNEQFF. The CDR3 nucleotides are TGTGCCAGCAGCCAAGATGGGGGGGTAAATGAGCAGTTCTTC.

This chain uses TRBV2 with TRBJ2-3; the D gene is possibly TRBD2 (5 bases). The germline gives CDR1 SNHLY, CDR2 FYNNEI. CDR3 length: 15 residues. Trimming removed 4 bases at V and 0 bases at J, with 11 bases between. CDR3 in amino acids: CASSGLASSTDTQYF. For the CDR3, the DNA is TGTGCCAGCAGTGGCCTAGCAAGTAGCACAGATACGCAGTATTTT.

The rearrangement joins TRBV7-8 to TRBJ1-6, with D perhaps matching TRBD1 (5 bases). The V gene lost 5 bases and the J gene lost 7 bases, with 21 bases spanning the gap. Germline loops: CDR1 SGHVS, CDR2 FQNEAQ. This CDR3 comprises 17 residues. The CDR3 DNA sequence: TGTGCCAGCAGCACAAACCCGGGGCGGGGCAGCAATTCACCCCTCCACTTT. Its protein product is CASSTNPGRGSNSPLHF.

The V and J genes are TRBV21-1 and TRBJ2-3; the D call in the table, TRBD2, was not verified against the DNA. TRBV21-1 is classified as a pseudogene. This CDR3 spans 21 amino acids. The CDR3 DNA is TGTGCCAGCAGCAAAAGGCTAACGGGACTAGCGGAGGCATCGAGCACAGATACGCAGTATTTT. Amino acids: CASSKRLTGLAEASSTDTQYF.

The chain recombines TRBV28 with TRBJ1-1; the D is unclear. The CDR3 runs to 17 residues. Germline V gene data show CDR1 as MDHEN and CDR2 as SYDVKM. Trimming took 4 bases from V and 0 from J, leaving 18 bases between them. Here the CDR3 reads CASSSGGPWTLNTEAFF. CDR3 in DNA: TGTGCCAGCAGTTCGGGAGGCCCCTGGACCTTGAACACTGAAGCTTTCTTT.

The V call is TRBV2, the J call TRBJ2-5; 12 bases map to TRBD2. This CDR3 is built from 17 residues. V shed 6 bases and J 5 bases; nucleotides not matched to a gene: 13. CDR1 is SNHLY, CDR2 FYNNEI, per germline. CDR3 amino acids: CASRSLASGRARETQYF. The CDR3 DNA is TGTGCCAGCAGGTCCTTGGCTAGCGGGAGGGCACGGGAGACCCAGTACTTC.